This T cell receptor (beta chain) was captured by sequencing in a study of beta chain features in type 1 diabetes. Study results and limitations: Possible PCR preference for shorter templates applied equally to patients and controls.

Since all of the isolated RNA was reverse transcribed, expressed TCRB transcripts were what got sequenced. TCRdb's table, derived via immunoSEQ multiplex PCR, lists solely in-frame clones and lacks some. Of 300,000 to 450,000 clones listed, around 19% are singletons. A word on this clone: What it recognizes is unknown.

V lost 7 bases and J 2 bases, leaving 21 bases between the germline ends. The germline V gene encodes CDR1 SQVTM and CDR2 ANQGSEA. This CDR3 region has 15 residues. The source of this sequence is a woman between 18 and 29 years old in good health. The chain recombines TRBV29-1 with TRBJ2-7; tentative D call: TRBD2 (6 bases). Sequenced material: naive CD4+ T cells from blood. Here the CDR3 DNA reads TGCAGCGCTGGTAGACGCGGGACGGAGACCTACGAGCAGTACTTC. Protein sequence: CSAGRRGTETYEQYF.